A single sample gave rise to the 21 T cell receptor beta chains below, sequenced in a study of T cells in Graves' hyperthyroidism and ophthalmopathy. Amplified TCR beta CDR3 regions came from RNA transcripts. The TCR CDR3 was amplified in a first-round RT-PCR using the HTBI primer set. TCRdb re-called the multiplex PCR reads with MiXCR, one entry per CDR3 protein. In the table there are 600,000 to 650,000 distinct CDR3 sequences, about 17% of which are singletons. The sequencing sample was made of blood. The receptors derive from a woman in her 30s with Graves' hyperthyroidism.

In this sample, this clonotype turned up many times. The chain joins TRBV29-1 to TRBJ2-7, with TRBD1 matching 8 bases. Trimming took 8 bases from V and 2 from J; bases not matched to a gene: 8. The CDR3 has 13 amino acids. The germline V gene has CDR1 SQVTM and CDR2 ANQGSEA. CDR3 DNA: TGCAGCATTTCCGGGACAGGACCCTACGAGCAGTACTTC. Protein: CSISGTGPYEQYF.

The chain recombines TRBV27 with TRBJ1-4; D is undetermined. The V and J ends lost 5 bases and 5 bases respectively, with 15 bases between them. Germline V CDR1 and CDR2: MNHEY, SMNVEV (reference sequence). CDR3 length: 15 amino acids. The CDR3 bases are TGTGCCAGCAGTACTCGGGAGCCGAGCAATGAAAAACTGTTTTTT. This gives the protein CASSTREPSNEKLFF.

The chain recombines TRBV6-2 or TRBV6-3 with TRBJ2-2; 9 nucleotides agree with TRBD2. Germline V gives CDR1 MNHEY, CDR2 SVGEGT. CDR3 length: 16 residues. Unmatched junction bases numbered 7, after V lost 2 bases and J lost 6 bases. CDR3 in amino acids: CASSYQAGGLSGELFF. CDR3 sequence (DNA): TGTGCCAGCAGTTACCAAGCGGGAGGTTTATCCGGGGAGCTGTTTTTT.

This sequence joins TRBV7-9 and TRBJ2-1, with TRBD2 as a possible D gene (6 bases). The CDR3 length is 15 residues. Germline lookup yields CDR1 SEHNR and CDR2 FQNEAQ (reference sequence). Trimming pared 4 bases from V and 0 bases from J, leaving 10 bases between. The CDR3 here is CASSSAGFSYNEQFF. The CDR3 bases are TGTGCCAGCAGCTCGGCGGGGTTCTCCTACAATGAGCAGTTCTTC.

In its sample, this clonotype was seen a few times. V and J are TRBV3-1 and TRBJ2-1; 13 bases map to TRBD2. V lost 5 bases, J lost 7 bases, and 5 bases stayed unmatched. This CDR3 has 15 residues. Germline V CDR1 and CDR2: LGHDT, YNNKEL (reference sequence). CDR3 coding DNA: TGTGCCAGCAGCGCCCGGACTAGCGGGAGTAATGAGCAGTTCTTC. Its protein product is CASSARTSGSNEQFF.

The sample holds many counts of this clonotype. V is TRBV24-1 and J is TRBJ2-1; TRBD1 is a possible D gene (5 bases). The length of the CDR3 is 17 residues. From germline, CDR1 is KGHDR and CDR2 SFDVKD. V was clipped by 3 bases and J by 0 bases, with 14 bases between them. CDR3 DNA sequence: TGTGCCACCAGTGATGCGCAGGGAAAGAGCTCCTACAATGAGCAGTTCTTC. It encodes CATSDAQGKSSYNEQFF.

This clonotype was seen a handful of times. The rearrangement uses TRBV27 and TRBJ2-5; D might be TRBD1 or TRBD2, each matching 5 bases. Germline CDR1 reads MNHEY; CDR2 reads SMNVEV (reference sequence). V dropped 4 bases and J dropped 2 bases, with 14 bases sitting between them. CDR3 length equals 15 residues. The CDR3 protein is CASSYFRDAQETQYF. The CDR3 nucleotides read TGTGCCAGCAGTTACTTCCGGGACGCACAAGAGACCCAGTACTTC.

The rearrangement links TRBV28 to TRBJ1-6, with D tentatively TRBD1 (5 bases). There are 14 residues in the CDR3. Trimming took off 6 bases at V and 8 bases at J, with 14 bases between the two ends. The germline gives CDR1 MDHEN, CDR2 SYDVKM. CDR3 DNA sequence: TGTGCCAGCAGCCGGGACCTTTGGGATTCACCCCTCCACTTT. Translation gives CASSRDLWDSPLHF.

Ten or more counts support this clonotype. V gene TRBV13 combines with J gene TRBJ2-5; D is possibly TRBD1 (5 bases). The V and J ends lost 0 bases and 2 bases respectively, with 13 bases between them. Germline V gene lookup returns CDR1 PRHDT and CDR2 FYEKMQ (reference sequence). The CDR3 contains 16 residues. As DNA, the CDR3 is TGTGCCAGCAGCTTAGGCCTAGGGGCGAGGCAAGAGACCCAGTACTTC. Protein product: CASSLGLGARQETQYF.

The chain uses TRBV20-1 and TRBJ2-7; D unresolved. Germline CDR1 is DFQATT and CDR2 is SNEGSKA (reference sequence). Trimming left V 0 bases short and J 2 bases short, with 8 bases between. This CDR3 contains 13 residues. CDR3 region: CSARDRVPYEQYF. CDR3 DNA: TGCAGTGCTAGAGATCGGGTGCCCTACGAGCAGTACTTC.

V and J are TRBV12-3 or TRBV12-4 and TRBJ2-3, with TRBD2 matching over 7 bases. The CDR3 sequence is 15 residues long. The trim removed 6 bases at V and 4 bases at J, leaving 10 bases unmatched. The CDR3 DNA follows: TGTGCCAGCAGACCCGTGGGGGGGGATGCAGATACGCAGTATTTT. Translating it yields CASRPVGGDADTQYF.

This clonotype appeared a few times. The chain has TRBV29-1 and TRBJ1-5; no firm D call. Trimming cost V 2 bases and J 0 bases, with 8 bases left between them. Germline V CDR1 and CDR2: SQVTM, ANQGSEA. The CDR3 is 14 amino acids. CDR3 residues: CSVEQADSNQPQHF. CDR3 coding DNA: TGCAGCGTTGAACAGGCCGATAGCAATCAGCCCCAGCATTTT.

This clonotype was picked up a small number of times. The gene calls are TRBV7-9 and TRBJ1-5, with D possibly TRBD1 on 6 matching bases. Germline V CDR1 and CDR2: SEHNR, FQNEAQ (reference sequence). CDR3 length: 17 residues. V was clipped by 1 base and J by 3 bases, with 16 bases between them. CDR3 protein: CASSLVEGGYSNQPQHF. The CDR3 DNA is TGTGCCAGCAGCTTAGTAGAGGGGGGATACTCCAATCAGCCCCAGCATTTT.

The sample holds many counts of this clonotype. The chain recombines TRBV3-1 with TRBJ2-1; 7 bases map to TRBD1. V gave up 6 bases and J gave up 9 bases; unmatched junction bases: 11. This CDR3 contains 14 residues. The germline V gene encodes CDR1 LGHDT and CDR2 YNNKEL (reference sequence). The CDR3 nucleotides are TGTGCCAGCAGTCGACAGGGATGGGCAAGTGAGCAGTTCTTC. Amino acid sequence: CASSRQGWASEQFF.

This clonotype was recorded many times. This chain connects TRBV28 to TRBJ2-7; TRBD2 aligns across 11 bases. Looked up from germline, CDR1 is MDHEN and CDR2 is SYDVKM. After removal of 3 bases from V and 4 bases from J, the junction contained 2 bases not matched to a gene. The CDR3 runs 14 residues. Here the CDR3 DNA reads TGTGCCAGCAGTTTTAGCGGGAGGGGATACGAGCAGTACTTC. Translation gives CASSFSGRGYEQYF. Based on the CDR3 plus reference TRBV28 and TRBJ2-7, the full variable domain is DVKVTQSSRYLVKRTGEKVFLECVQDMDHENMFWYRQDPGLGLRLIYFSYDVKMKEKGDIPEGYSVSREKKERFSLILESASTNQTSMYLCASSFSGRGYEQYFGPGTRLTVT.

As DNA, the CDR3 is TGCAGTGCTACGACAGGGCTTATCACCGGGGAGCTGTTTTTT. Its protein product is CSATTGLITGELFF. The genes are TRBV20-1 and TRBJ2-2; 7 nucleotides line up with TRBD1. V lost 4 bases to trimming and J lost 4 bases; unmatched junction nucleotides: 6. The CDR3 extends over 14 amino acids. Germline V gene data show CDR1 as DFQATT and CDR2 as SNEGSKA (reference sequence).

This clonotype was found a few times. The chain combines TRBV4-3 with TRBJ2-6; D is uncertain. Trimming removed 0 bases from V and 0 bases from J, with 6 bases in between. This CDR3 comprises 16 residues. In germline, CDR1 is LGHNA, CDR2 YSLEER. CDR3 nucleotide sequence: TGCGCCAGCAGCCAAGATACCAGCTCTGGGGCCAACGTCCTGACTTTC. Encoded protein: CASSQDTSSGANVLTF.

This clonotype was observed at least ten times. The V and J genes are TRBV6-5 and TRBJ1-1; D ambiguous. CDR1 is MNHEY and CDR2 is SVGAGI in the germline V gene. With 2 bases removed from V and 1 base from J, the gap between germline ends came to 8 bases. The CDR3 contains 14 residues. The CDR3 here is CASSYGRRNTEAFF. In DNA form, the CDR3 reads TGTGCCAGCAGTTACGGCCGTCGGAACACTGAAGCTTTCTTT.

V is TRBV5-1 and J is TRBJ2-7; D might be TRBD2 (6 bases). The length of the CDR3 is 14 residues. Germline assignment: CDR1 SGHRS and CDR2 YFSETQ. Trimming shortened V by 0 bases and J by 5 bases, and 12 bases separated the two germline ends. The CDR3 loop reads CASSLVRGKDEQYF. In DNA, the CDR3 is TGCGCCAGCAGCTTGGTTCGCGGGAAGGACGAGCAGTACTTC.

The chain has TRBV6-2 or TRBV6-3 and TRBJ1-4; 11 bases match TRBD1. The length of the CDR3 is 19 residues. Looked up from germline, CDR1 is MNHEY and CDR2 is SVGEGT. After removal of 5 bases from V and 4 bases from J, the junction contained 15 bases not matched to a gene. This chain's CDR3 is CASSPTRRTGGLLNEKLFF. DNA of the CDR3: TGTGCCAGCAGTCCCACCAGACGGACAGGGGGCCTCCTTAATGAAAAACTGTTTTTT.

At least ten counts were recorded for this clonotype. This chain connects TRBV11-1 to TRBJ2-5; 11 bases agree with TRBD2. With V trimmed by 1 base and J by 3 bases, 4 bases remained unmatched. The CDR3 sequence is 16 residues long. Looked up from germline, CDR1 is SGHAT and CDR2 is FQDESV (reference sequence). The CDR3 is CASSLEVGLAEETQYF. CDR3 DNA sequence: TGTGCCAGCAGCTTAGAGGTGGGACTAGCGGAAGAGACCCAGTACTTC.